This TCR beta chain is from a study of radiation and T cells in renal cell carcinoma. The study, taken as a whole, reports: From baseline, blood top tumor clonotypes peaked at 2 weeks post-radiation.

There are 11 residues in the CDR3. Between the trimmed V and J ends, which lost 2 bases and 5 bases, there was a span of 3 bases. Germline values: CDR1 MNHNY, CDR2 SVGAGI (reference sequence). The repertoire was sequenced with immunoSEQ multiplex PCR; TCRdb's copy has only in-frame clones and lacks some. The profile shows 97,000 or so clones, around 80% of them singletons. A few counts support this clone. Antigen unknown. The sample's time point: blood 4 weeks post-SBRT, at nephrectomy. Treatment specified: 15 Gy SBRT to primary tumor, nephrectomy 4 weeks later. Nephrectomy followed 15 Gy stereotactic body radiation by 4 weeks. After SBRT, blood was collected at 2 and 4 weeks, plus baseline. This renal cell carcinoma was of the clear cell type.

The receptor's source is a man in his 60s with renal cell carcinoma. This sample comprised blood, obtained from a patient whose treatment included radiotherapy and nephrectomy. This sequence joins TRBV6-6 and TRBJ2-5, with D hard to call. The CDR3 reads CASSYGETQYF. CDR3 bases: TGTGCCAGCAGTTACGGGGAGACCCAGTACTTC.